A selection of T cell receptor beta chains follows, all from one sample in a study of T cells in Graves' hyperthyroidism and ophthalmopathy. From the multiplex PCR reads, TCRdb called clonotypes with MiXCR, one entry per CDR3 protein. The data show some 400,000 distinct CDR3 sequences, 19% seen once. Sequences were obtained from blood. Receptors originate from a woman younger than 35 with Graves' hyperthyroidism. Each CDR3 is given with its conserved first and last residue. The D gene is left open where the match is weak. Clone size, where shown, is once, few, many, or a class for clones that have expanded.

j_gene	d_gene	v_gene	abundance	CDR3nt	CDR3aa
TRBJ2-6	-	TRBV6-2/TRBV6-3	once	TGTGCCAGCAGAGACCAGGCGAGCTCTGGGGCCAACGTCCTGACTTTC	CASRDQASSGANVLTF
TRBJ2-5	TRBD2	TRBV28	many	TGTGCCAGCAGTTTGACTAGCCCTCAAGAGACCCAGTACTTC	CASSLTSPQETQYF
TRBJ1-1	-	TRBV5-1	many	TGCGCCAGCAGCTTGGAGGACGTCAACACTGAAGCTTTCTTT	CASSLEDVNTEAFF
TRBJ2-1	-	TRBV6-1	-	TGTGCCAGCAGGGGCACGGCCGGCAATGAGCAGTTCTTC	CASRGTAGNEQFF
TRBJ1-1	TRBD1	TRBV5-1	many	TGCGCCAGCAGCACCGGACAGGGGTCTGAAGCTTTCTTT	CASSTGQGSEAFF
TRBJ1-5	-	TRBV7-8	many	TGTGCCAGCAGCCCGACAGAATATAGCAATCAGCCCCAGCATTTT	CASSPTEYSNQPQHF
TRBJ2-7	-	TRBV3-1	-	TGTGCCAGCAGCCAAGTTTCATTAGGCGACGAGCAGTACTTC	CASSQVSLGDEQYF
TRBJ1-2	-	TRBV29-1	many	TGCAGCGTTGGATTGGACAGTAACTATGGCTACACCTTC	CSVGLDSNYGYTF
TRBJ1-1	-	TRBV6-1	many	TGTGCCAGCAATGAACCGCACCCTGAAGCTTTCTTT	CASNEPHPEAFF
TRBJ2-6	-	TRBV11-1	many	TGTGCCAGCAGCAGGGTAGGGGGATCCGGGGCCAACGTCCTGACTTTC	CASSRVGGSGANVLTF
TRBJ2-7	TRBD2	TRBV6-5	-	TGTGCCAGCAGTTACTCTATATCCGCGGGGGGCTACGAGCAGTACTTC	CASSYSISAGGYEQYF
TRBJ2-5	TRBD2	TRBV7-3	-	TGTGCCAGCAGCCCATACGGGGGGGAAGAGACCCAGTACTTC	CASSPYGGEETQYF
TRBJ1-2	-	TRBV15	many	TGTGCCACCAGCAGTGTCGGCAGGGGAGACTACACCTTC	CATSSVGRGDYTF
TRBJ1-1	TRBD1	TRBV29-1	few	TGCAGCGGTGTCGGACAGGGGGCGCGCACTGAAGCTTTCTTT	CSGVGQGARTEAFF
TRBJ2-5	-	TRBV7-8	many	TGTGCCAGCACCATTCTTTCTCTCGACGAGACCCAGTACTTC	CASTILSLDETQYF
TRBJ1-2	TRBD1	TRBV6-1	many	TGTGCCAGCAGCCGGGACAGGGCTACCTATGGCTACACCTTC	CASSRDRATYGYTF
TRBJ1-5	-	TRBV7-3	-	TGTGCCAGCAGCGCCACCGGGGGGACTCAGCCCCAGCATTTT	CASSATGGTQPQHF
TRBJ1-5	TRBD1	TRBV6-5	-	TGTGCCAGCAGTTATGGACAGGGGCATCAGCCCCAGCATTTT	CASSYGQGHQPQHF
TRBJ2-2	-	TRBV20-1	many	TGCAGTGCCCCAATCGCGTCGAACACCGGGGAGCTGTTTTTT	CSAPIASNTGELFF
TRBJ2-7	TRBD2	TRBV12-3/TRBV12-4	many	TGTGCCAGCAGTCACCTAGCGGGGGGTTACTACGAGCAGTACTTC	CASSHLAGGYYEQYF
TRBJ2-7	-	TRBV9	-	TGTGCCAGCAGCGAGAGCTCCTACGAGCAGTACTTC	CASSESSYEQYF
TRBJ1-1	-	TRBV28	many	TGTGCCAGCAGTCAGCCTCCCCCAGGGGACACTGAAGCTTTCTTT	CASSQPPPGDTEAFF
TRBJ1-5	-	TRBV10-3	many	TGTGCCATCAGCCAGGGACCAAATCAGCCCCAGCATTTT	CAISQGPNQPQHF
TRBJ2-7	-	TRBV7-9	many	TGTGCCAGCAGCTTAGTTGGTCAGGAATTCTACGAGCAGTACTTC	CASSLVGQEFYEQYF
TRBJ2-2	-	TRBV19	-	TGTGCCAGTAGTATTTGGTCTCCGGGGGAGCTGTTTTTT	CASSIWSPGELFF
TRBJ1-5	-	TRBV2	many	TGTGCCAGCAGGAGGGGGGCAAATAGCAATCAGCCCCAGCATTTT	CASRRGANSNQPQHF
TRBJ2-7	TRBD2	TRBV20-1	many	TGCAGTGCTAGAGATCTTCTAGCGGGGAGTTACTACGAGCAGTACTTC	CSARDLLAGSYYEQYF
TRBJ2-5	TRBD2	TRBV13	many	TGTGCCAGCAGCGCACTTAGCGGGCAAGAGACCCAGTACTTC	CASSALSGQETQYF
TRBJ1-2	-	TRBV6-1	many	TGTGCCAGCAGTGAACTCCTGGCAGCTAACTATGGCTACACCTTC	CASSELLAANYGYTF
TRBJ2-7	TRBD2	TRBV5-1	many	TGCGCCAGCAGCTTCCGGGGACTAGACTCCTACGAGCAGTACTTC	CASSFRGLDSYEQYF
TRBJ1-1	-	TRBV18	-	TGTGCCAGCTCACCACGGGGGGGACCACTCACTGAAGCTTTCTTT	CASSPRGGPLTEAFF
TRBJ2-5	TRBD2	TRBV7-7	-	TGTGCTAGCAGCTTAGTCCTAGCGGGGGGACAAGAGACCCAGTACTTC	CASSLVLAGGQETQYF
TRBJ2-7	-	TRBV29-1	many	TGCAGCGCGGGTGACGGGGGTCGCGAGCAGTACTTC	CSAGDGGREQYF
TRBJ1-5	-	TRBV28	-	TGTGCCAGCAGTCTCACCCAGGAGCCCCAGCATTTT	CASSLTQEPQHF
TRBJ1-1	-	TRBV5-1	many	TGCGCCAGCAGCGGAGAACAGGGAGGCACTGAAGCTTTCTTT	CASSGEQGGTEAFF
TRBJ2-5	TRBD1	TRBV12-3/TRBV12-4	many	TGTGCCAGCAGTTTGGGTCAGACAGGGTGGGAAGAGACCCAGTACTTC	CASSLGQTGWEETQYF
TRBJ1-5	-	TRBV18	-	TGTGCCAGCTCACCCTCGACAAAATATCAGCCCCAGCATTTT	CASSPSTKYQPQHF
TRBJ2-7	-	TRBV6-2/TRBV6-3	large	TGTGCCACTGGGGGTAGGTTCTCCTACGAGCAGTACTTC	CATGGRFSYEQYF
TRBJ2-7	-	TRBV6-1	many	TGTGCCAGCAGTGTGTTGTACGAGCAGTACTTC	CASSVLYEQYF
TRBJ1-2	-	TRBV6-1	-	TGTGCCAGCAAACCTCGAGGGACGGCTTATGGCTACAGCTTC	CASKPRGTAYGYSF
TRBJ2-3	-	TRBV30	once	TGTGCCTGGAATTGGGGTCCCACAGATACGCAGTATTTT	CAWNWGPTDTQYF
TRBJ2-6	TRBD1	TRBV6-2/TRBV6-3	-	TGTGCCAGCAGGCAGACAGGGGTGCCCCTACACTCTGGGGCCAACGTCCTGACTTTC	CASRQTGVPLHSGANVLTF
TRBJ1-5	-	TRBV19	many	TGTGCCAGTAGTATGTCAGGGCATCAGCCCCAGCATTTT	CASSMSGHQPQHF